Listed here are 31 T cell receptor beta chains from one sample, sequenced in a study of OX40 agonist ivuxolimab in advanced cancers. TCRdb's table, derived via immunoSEQ multiplex PCR, lists solely in-frame clones and lacks some. The table shows around 84,000 clones, with approximately 88% occurring only once. This specimen was CD4+ or CD8+ T cells sorted from blood, taken in a trial of the OX40 agonist ivuxolimab. These TCRs come from an adult with an advanced solid tumor such as melanoma, head and neck, liver or kidney cancer.

This sequence joins TRBV10-1 and TRBJ1-5; D call uncertain. Germline CDR1 is WNHNN and CDR2 is SYGVQD (reference sequence). CDR3 length: 17 amino acids. With 0 bases removed from V and 4 bases from J, the gap between germline ends came to 16 bases. The CDR3 loop reads CASSESTPDGLNQPQHF. In DNA form, the CDR3 reads TGCGCCAGCAGTGAGTCGACTCCCGATGGGTTGAATCAGCCCCAGCATTTT.

CDR3 in amino acids: CATSRGGGMNTEAFF. The CDR3, as DNA: TGTGCCACCAGCAGAGGAGGGGGGATGAACACTGAAGCTTTCTTT. This chain links TRBV15 with TRBJ1-1; tentatively, D is TRBD1 (6 bases). Trimming cost V 1 base and J 0 bases, with 9 bases left between them. From germline, CDR1 is LNHNV and CDR2 YYDKDF (reference sequence). The CDR3 extends over 15 amino acids.

The chain recombines TRBV4-3 with TRBJ1-1, with D hard to call. Germline CDR1 and CDR2: LGHNA and YSLEER. Trimming pared 8 bases from V and 5 bases from J, leaving 18 bases between. CDR3 length: 14 amino acids. CDR3 bases: TGCGCCAGCGGAGGGTCTTACAGAACGACTGAAGCTTTCTTT. Translating it yields CASGGSYRTTEAFF.

The chain recombines TRBV6-5 with TRBJ2-2; 8 bases are shared with TRBD1. With 6 bases clipped from V and 6 bases from J, the junction kept 6 bases outside the gene matches. This CDR3 has 14 amino acids. Germline V gene lookup returns CDR1 MNHEY and CDR2 SVGAGI. The CDR3 loop is CASSRTGIAGELFF. As DNA, the CDR3 is TGTGCCAGCAGCCGGACAGGGATCGCCGGGGAGCTGTTTTTT.

This chain uses TRBV7-9 with TRBJ2-3; 9 bases align to TRBD2. Germline lookup yields CDR1 SEHNR and CDR2 FQNEAQ (reference sequence). Losses at the gene ends were 5 bases for V and 1 base for J; bases not matched to a gene: 4. The CDR3 loop spans 15 amino acids. CDR3 bases: TGTGCCAGCAGCCCGACTAGCGGAGGCACAGATACGCAGTATTTT. Translation gives CASSPTSGGTDTQYF.

V and J are TRBV9 and TRBJ2-1, with D possibly called TRBD1 or TRBD2 (5 bases each). Germline assignment: CDR1 SGDLS and CDR2 YYNGEE. V was cut by 3 bases and J by 13 bases, with 17 bases left in between. The CDR3 has 13 residues. CDR3 sequence: CASSAGVEQDQFF. Here the CDR3 DNA reads TGTGCCAGCAGCGCCGGGGTGGAACAGGACCAGTTCTTC.

The chain recombines TRBV5-4 with TRBJ1-4; weak D call: TRBD1 (6 bases). This CDR3 has 14 amino acids. Germline V CDR1 and CDR2: SGHNT, YYREEE (reference sequence). Trimming shortened V by 4 bases and J by 5 bases, and 12 bases separated the two germline ends. Here the CDR3 DNA reads TGTGCCAGCAGCCCTAGGACAGAAAATGAAAAACTGTTTTTT. Its protein product is CASSPRTENEKLFF.

Points on this clone: A read error may account for a junction end that differs from germline. V and J are TRBV5-1 and TRBJ1-2; no definite D call. The length of the CDR3 is 11 residues. CDR1 SGHRS and CDR2 YFSETQ come from the germline V gene. This chain's CDR3 is CASSFYLGYTF. In nucleotides, the CDR3 is TGTGCCAGCAGCTTTTATCTTGGCTACACCTTC.

This clone was counted only a few times. The chain couples TRBV18 to TRBJ1-1; tentative D call: TRBD1 (5 bases). The CDR3 extends over 15 amino acids. Germline lookup yields CDR1 KGHSH and CDR2 LQKENI. V was pared by 6 bases and J by 1 base, with 15 bases between. In nucleotides, the CDR3 is TGTGCCAGCTCTGAGGCCCCGGGACCGAACACTGAAGCTTTCTTT. It yields the protein CASSEAPGPNTEAFF.

The sample holds a few counts of this clone. This chain connects TRBV5-1 to TRBJ2-2; 7 bases match TRBD1. The germline gives CDR1 SGHRS, CDR2 YFSETQ. The V segment lost 4 bases and the J segment 0 bases; nucleotides outside the gene matches: 6. The CDR3 covers 16 residues. DNA of the CDR3: TGCGCCAGCAGCCCCCATACAGGGGCGAACACCGGGGAGCTGTTTTTT. Amino acid sequence: CASSPHTGANTGELFF.

The rearrangement links TRBV5-6 to TRBJ1-6; D perhaps matches TRBD1 (6 bases). The CDR3 has 16 amino acids. Per the germline V gene, CDR1 is SGHDT and CDR2 is YYEEEE. The V gene lost 4 bases and the J gene lost 3 bases, with 14 bases spanning the gap. The CDR3 region is CASSRTTGLYNSPLHF. As DNA, the CDR3 is TGTGCCAGCAGCCGGACCACAGGGCTCTATAATTCACCCCTCCACTTT.

The chain joins TRBV27 to TRBJ2-2; no clear D gene. CDR1 and CDR2 from the germline V gene are MNHEY and SMNVEV (reference sequence). V lost 3 bases, J lost 5 bases, and 7 bases lay in between. This CDR3 comprises 13 residues. CDR3 in amino acids: CASSFHRTGELFF. CDR3 sequence (DNA): TGTGCCAGCAGTTTTCATCGGACCGGGGAGCTGTTTTTT.

The V call is TRBV11-2, the J call TRBJ2-3; D is possibly TRBD1 (5 bases). The ends were cut back, 3 bases at V and 3 bases at J, with 10 bases in the middle. CDR3 length equals 14 residues. Germline CDR1 is SGHAT and CDR2 is FQNNGV. CDR3 nucleotides: TGTGCCAGCAGCTTGGGGCGGAAGACAGATACGCAGTATTTT. This gives the protein CASSLGRKTDTQYF.

This chain joins TRBV9 and TRBJ2-5, with D unresolved. The better agreement between TRBJ2-7 and the DNA end casts doubt on the J call. From germline, CDR1 is SGDLS and CDR2 YYNGEE. This CDR3 is built from 15 residues. The CDR3 region is CASSPRASLPYEQYF. CDR3 nucleotide sequence: TGTGCCAGCAGCCCTCGGGCCAGCCTCCCCTACGAGCAGTACTTC.

This chain connects TRBV7-2 to TRBJ2-7; TRBD2 matches 11 bases. The length of the CDR3 is 17 residues. The germline V gene encodes CDR1 SGHTA and CDR2 FQGNSA. V shed 5 bases, J shed 5 bases, and the junction held 14 bases outside the gene matches. CDR3 sequence reads: CASSERKIAGGPNEQYF. Here the CDR3 DNA reads TGTGCCAGCAGCGAGCGTAAAATAGCGGGAGGGCCCAACGAGCAGTACTTC.

The chain has TRBV7-2 and TRBJ1-2; TRBD1 might be the D (6 bases). The V and J ends lost 1 base and 5 bases respectively, with 17 bases between them. The CDR3 totals 16 residues. From germline, CDR1 is SGHTA and CDR2 FQGNSA. The CDR3 nucleotides are TGTGCCAGCAGCTTAGGGACAGTGGCAGCAAGATATGGCTACACCTTC. This gives the protein CASSLGTVAARYGYTF.

The chain is built from TRBV9 and TRBJ1-2; unclear D gene. V was shortened by 3 bases and J by 1 base, with 7 bases between the two germline ends. Per germline, CDR1 SGDLS and CDR2 YYNGEE. The CDR3 is 13 amino acids. The CDR3 DNA reads as TGTGCCAGCAGCGAGAGCAATAACTATGGCTACACCTTC. This gives the protein CASSESNNYGYTF.

V usage is TRBV5-1 and J usage is TRBJ2-3; 9 nucleotides align to TRBD1. The CDR3 loop spans 16 amino acids. The trim removed 2 bases at V and 0 bases at J, leaving 4 bases unmatched. Germline V lookup: CDR1 SGHRS, CDR2 YFSETQ. The CDR3, as DNA: TGCGCCAGCAGCTTACAGGGGGCCCTTAGCACAGATACGCAGTATTTT. This encodes CASSLQGALSTDTQYF.

The chain recombines TRBV2 with TRBJ1-5, with unresolved D. Germline V gives CDR1 SNHLY, CDR2 FYNNEI. V shed 6 bases and J shed 4 bases, with 4 bases lying between them. The CDR3 is made up of 11 amino acids. The CDR3 sequence is CASSLNQPQHF. The CDR3, as DNA: TGTGCCAGCAGCCTTAATCAGCCCCAGCATTTT.

This chain joins TRBV14 and TRBJ2-5; tentatively, D is TRBD1 (6 bases). The J call may be in error: the DNA end matches TRBJ2-7 better. The CDR3 length is 15 residues. The germline V gene has CDR1 SGHDN and CDR2 FVKESK. CDR3 sequence reads: CASSRQERGGYEQYF. The CDR3 nucleotides read TGTGCCAGCAGCCGACAGGAACGAGGTGGCTACGAGCAGTACTTC.

The chain joins TRBV6-6 to TRBJ1-1; 7 bases agree with TRBD1. Germline lookup yields CDR1 MNHNY and CDR2 SVGAGI (reference sequence). Trimming at V came to 5 bases and at J to 8 bases, leaving 5 bases not matched to a gene. The CDR3 sequence is 12 residues long. DNA for the CDR3: TGTGCCAGCAGTCTAGGGGGCGGGGAAGCTTTCTTT. It specifies CASSLGGGEAFF.

V gene TRBV5-1 combines with J gene TRBJ2-3; D unresolved. This CDR3 spans 14 amino acids. Trimming shortened V by 0 bases and J by 6 bases, and 11 bases separated the two germline ends. From germline, CDR1 is SGHRS and CDR2 YFSETQ. This CDR3 is CASSLVVGMDTQYF. The DNA of the CDR3 is TGCGCCAGCAGCTTGGTAGTAGGGATGGATACGCAGTATTTT.

The chain links TRBV6-1 to TRBJ1-2, with D unclear. CDR1 is MNHNS, CDR2 SASEGT, per germline. The CDR3 is made up of 14 amino acids. V shed 3 bases and J shed 4 bases, with 12 bases lying between them. The CDR3 loop reads CASSEPARLYGYTF. The DNA of the CDR3 is TGTGCCAGCAGTGAGCCAGCACGACTCTATGGCTACACCTTC.

CDR3 coding DNA: TGTGCCAGCATTTCCCAGTACGGGTCGAACACTGAAGCTTTCTTT. Protein product: CASISQYGSNTEAFF. This chain joins TRBV6-5 and TRBJ1-1; D is unclear. The V gene's germline CDR1 is MNHEY and CDR2 SVGAGI. The CDR3 is 15 residues long. V lost 7 bases and J lost 1, with 16 bases in between.

CDR3 sequence reads: CASSLHSSANTEAFF. Here the CDR3 DNA reads TGTGCCAGCAGCCTTCATTCCAGTGCCAACACTGAAGCTTTCTTT. V usage is TRBV7-9 and J usage is TRBJ1-1; no clear D. The CDR3 has 15 residues. V lost 5 bases and J 2 bases, leaving 15 bases between the germline ends. Germline V gives CDR1 SEHNR, CDR2 FQNEAQ (reference sequence). Full variable domain (outside the CDR3, taken from reference TRBV7-9 and TRBJ1-1): DTGVSQNPRHKITKRGQNVTFRCDPISEHNRLYWYRQTLGQGPEFLTYFQNEAQLEKSRLLSDRFSAERPKGSFSTLEIQRTEQGDSAMYLCASSLHSSANTEAFFGQGTRLTVV.

This sequence joins TRBV11-2 and TRBJ1-1; TRBD1 agrees at 8 bases. CDR1 and CDR2 (germline): SGHAT, FQNNGV. The CDR3 length is 15 residues. J was trimmed by 3 bases and V by 2 bases; bases with no gene match: 5. CDR3 coding DNA: TGTGCCAGCAGCTTATCACAGGGGGGGGACACTGAAGCTTTCTTT. Amino acids: CASSLSQGGDTEAFF.

The J gene is TRBJ2-1, the V gene TRBV19; D is undetermined. V was trimmed by 7 bases and J by 7 bases, leaving 14 bases between them. The CDR3 has 13 amino acids. The germline CDR1 and CDR2 sequences are LNHDA and SQIVND (reference sequence). CDR3 coding DNA: TGTGCCAGTATTAGTGTAATAGGGAATGAGCAGTTCTTC. Translating gives CASISVIGNEQFF.

V and J are TRBV5-5 and TRBJ1-5, with 11 bases that match TRBD1. Trimming took 3 bases from V and 8 from J; bases not matched to a gene: 4. This CDR3 contains 14 residues. Germline loops: CDR1 SGHKS, CDR2 YYEKEE (reference sequence). The CDR3 DNA sequence: TGTGCCAGCAGCTCTGGACAGGGGGCGAAGCCCCAGCATTTT. Its translation is CASSSGQGAKPQHF. Full variable domain (missing parts from reference TRBV5-5 and TRBJ1-5): DAGVTQSPTHLIKTRGQQVTLRCSPISGHKSVSWYQQVLGQGPQFIFQYYEKEERGRGNFPDRFSARQFPNYSSELNVNALLLGDSALYLCASSSGQGAKPQHFGDGTRLSIL.

This chain uses TRBV7-9 with TRBJ1-1; D gene uncertain. The CDR3 has 12 residues. V dropped 2 bases and J dropped 6 bases, with 7 bases sitting between them. From germline, CDR1 is SEHNR and CDR2 FQNEAQ (reference sequence). CDR3 coding DNA: TGTGCCAGCAGCTTATCTGGTTCTGAAGCTTTCTTT. As protein: CASSLSGSEAFF.

The genes are TRBV25-1 and TRBJ2-7; 10 bases align to TRBD1. After removal of 3 bases from V and 1 base from J, the junction contained 3 bases not matched to a gene. The length of the CDR3 is 15 residues. Germline CDR1 is MGHDK and CDR2 is SYGVNS. The CDR3 reads CASSEVGQGSYEQYF. The CDR3 nucleotides read TGTGCCAGCAGTGAGGTGGGACAGGGGTCCTACGAGCAGTACTTC.

The V call is TRBV18, the J call TRBJ2-5, with D possibly TRBD2 on 6 matching bases. This CDR3 region has 13 residues. Per the germline V gene, CDR1 is KGHSH and CDR2 is LQKENI. The V end was cut by 7 bases, the J end by 4 bases, with 13 bases between. CDR3 loop: CASFSGLSETQYF. The CDR3 bases are TGTGCCAGCTTTTCGGGACTCTCAGAGACCCAGTACTTC.